A single sample is the source of the 23 T cell receptor beta chains below, sequenced in a study of blood T cell repertoires in COVID-19. Method: immunoSEQ multiplex PCR; TCRdb's copy keeps in-frame clones and lacks some. The repertoire holds tens of thousands of clones, with around 82% as singletons. Sample: peripheral blood. These TCRs come from a human donor in a cohort sampled during active COVID-19.

The chain recombines TRBV2 with TRBJ2-6; TRBD1 agrees at 7 bases. The V segment lost 2 bases and the J segment 2 bases; nucleotides outside the gene matches: 6. The CDR3 runs to 17 residues. CDR1 and CDR2 from the germline V gene are SNHLY and FYNNEI. Here the CDR3 DNA reads TGTGCCAGCAGTGAAAGGCGACAGGGTACTGGGGCCAACGTCCTGACTTTC. Amino acids: CASSERRQGTGANVLTF.

The CDR3 loop reads CASSLAWPGGGDNEQFF. The CDR3 nucleotides read TGTGCCAGCAGCCTAGCTTGGCCAGGAGGAGGGGATAATGAGCAGTTCTTC. V gene TRBV7-3 combines with J gene TRBJ2-1; weak D call: TRBD2 (6 bases). Germline CDR1 is SGHTA and CDR2 is FQGTGA. V was trimmed by 5 bases and J by 7 bases, leaving 24 bases between them. This CDR3 is 17 amino acids long.

The V call is TRBV9, the J call TRBJ2-2; a weak D match, TRBD1 (7 bases). CDR1 is SGDLS and CDR2 is YYNGEE in the germline V gene. Trimming stripped 10 bases from V and 5 bases from J, with 18 bases between. The CDR3 consists of 14 residues. The CDR3 DNA reads as TGTGCCTCCGGCCAGGGGGGTGGGACCGGGGAGCTGTTTTTT. Translation gives CASGQGGGTGELFF.

This chain joins TRBV30 and TRBJ2-7; 13 bases agree with TRBD2. The CDR3 sequence is 15 residues long. Germline lookup yields CDR1 GTSNPN and CDR2 SVGIG (reference sequence). The trim removed 4 bases at V and 6 bases at J, leaving 9 bases unmatched. The CDR3 DNA reads as TGTGCCTGGACGCCGGCGGGACTAGCGGGATTCGAGCAGTACTTC. Its protein product is CAWTPAGLAGFEQYF.

The chain links TRBV9 to TRBJ1-6; TRBD1 matches 8 bases. Germline values: CDR1 SGDLS, CDR2 YYNGEE. This CDR3 spans 15 amino acids. With V trimmed by 2 bases and J by 8 bases, 6 bases remained unmatched. The CDR3 here is CASSVLRGRDSPLHF. In DNA, the CDR3 is TGTGCCAGCAGCGTCCTCAGGGGGCGGGATTCACCCCTCCACTTT.

This clone has a handful of counts. The V call is TRBV18, the J call TRBJ2-1; perhaps TRBD1 as D (6 bases). Between the trimmed V and J ends, which lost 2 bases and 12 bases, there was a span of 14 bases. Germline values: CDR1 KGHSH, CDR2 LQKENI. This CDR3 region has 13 residues. CDR3 protein: CASSPRQASWQFF. In DNA, the CDR3 is TGTGCCAGCTCACCAAGACAGGCTTCGTGGCAGTTCTTC.

The CDR3 sequence is CASSATDRGTGNTIYF. Written as DNA, the CDR3 is TGTGCCAGCAGTGCCACCGACAGGGGAACTGGAAACACCATATATTTT. This rearrangement joins TRBV6-4 to TRBJ1-3; 8 bases match TRBD1. The CDR3 length is 16 residues. V shed 4 bases and J 2 bases; nucleotides not matched to a gene: 7. Germline lookup yields CDR1 MRHNA and CDR2 SNTAGT.

The chain links TRBV28 to TRBJ2-7, with 9 nucleotides matching TRBD2. Germline assignment: CDR1 MDHEN and CDR2 SYDVKM. V dropped 10 bases and J dropped 0; count of bases not matched to a gene: 13. There are 16 residues in the CDR3. The CDR3: CATRSGGLLSSYEQYF. DNA for the CDR3: TGTGCCACCCGTAGCGGGGGTCTACTAAGCTCCTACGAGCAGTACTTC.

This clone has more than one count but fewer than ten. The chain has TRBV5-1 and TRBJ1-1, with TRBD1 identical over 11 bases. This CDR3 contains 18 residues. CDR1 is SGHRS and CDR2 is YFSETQ in the germline V gene. After removal of 5 bases from V and 4 bases from J, the junction contained 16 bases not matched to a gene. The CDR3 coding sequence is TGCGCCAGCAGTTCACAACTTCCGGGACAGGGGGTCAGCACTGAAGCTTTCTTT. Translating it yields CASSSQLPGQGVSTEAFF.

Here the CDR3 reads CASSEAGTARQNTEAFF. The CDR3 region has the DNA TGTGCCAGCAGTGAAGCCGGGACAGCGAGACAGAACACTGAAGCTTTCTTT. The chain links TRBV6-1 to TRBJ1-1; 7 bases agree with TRBD1. This CDR3 contains 17 residues. With V trimmed by 0 bases and J by 1 base, 8 bases remained unmatched. Germline V gene lookup returns CDR1 MNHNS and CDR2 SASEGT.

The CDR3 spells CASSLDGRALVNEQFF. The CDR3 region has the DNA TGTGCCAGCAGCTTAGACGGGAGGGCCTTGGTTAATGAGCAGTTCTTC. J is TRBJ2-1 and V is TRBV11-2, with 8 nucleotides matching TRBD2. The CDR3 has 16 amino acids. The germline V gene encodes CDR1 SGHAT and CDR2 FQNNGV. V shed 0 bases, J shed 7 bases, and the junction held 8 bases outside the gene matches.

For the CDR3, the DNA is TGTGCCAGCAGGTCCGGGACAAATAACTATGGCTACACCTTC. It specifies CASRSGTNNYGYTF. The chain couples TRBV6-5 to TRBJ1-2; tentative D call: TRBD1 (6 bases). Germline V gene lookup returns CDR1 MNHEY and CDR2 SVGAGI. This CDR3 contains 14 residues. Deletions cut 6 bases from V and 1 base from J, with 12 bases between.

The chain links TRBV11-2 to TRBJ2-2, with 7 bases that match TRBD2. This CDR3 comprises 18 residues. CDR1 is SGHAT, CDR2 FQNNGV, per germline. The J segment lost 3 bases and the V segment lost 5 bases, leaving 15 bases of the junction unmatched. The CDR3 reads CASSARRPSGGYTGELFF. The CDR3 DNA reads as TGTGCCAGCAGCGCACGAAGGCCCTCGGGAGGATACACCGGGGAGCTGTTTTTT.

This clone has more than one count but fewer than ten. This chain uses TRBV6-2 or TRBV6-3 with TRBJ2-7; 15 bases align to TRBD2. Germline V gene lookup returns CDR1 MNHEY and CDR2 SVGEGT. The CDR3 loop spans 16 amino acids. V lost 6 bases, J lost 5 bases, and 8 bases stayed unmatched. Here the CDR3 DNA reads TGTGCCAGCAGCCCCGCCTGGACTAGCGGGGGGGACGAGCAGTACTTC. Protein sequence: CASSPAWTSGGDEQYF.

The J gene is TRBJ2-2, the V gene TRBV6-2 or TRBV6-3; tentatively, D is TRBD2 (5 bases). Germline CDR1 is MNHEY and CDR2 is SVGEGT. V was cut by 5 bases and J by 0 bases, with 13 bases left in between. This CDR3 contains 16 residues. The CDR3 nucleotides read TGTGCCAGCAGTGGCCTAGCACCGACGAACACCGGGGAGCTGTTTTTT. This gives the protein CASSGLAPTNTGELFF.

This clone was seen more than once but under ten times. This rearrangement joins TRBV7-9 to TRBJ1-1; D unresolved. There are 13 residues in the CDR3. V was pared by 1 base and J by 7 bases, with 10 bases between. In germline, CDR1 is SEHNR, CDR2 FQNEAQ (reference sequence). The CDR3 sequence is CASSLDGGYEAFF. The CDR3 nucleotides read TGTGCCAGCAGCTTAGATGGCGGCTATGAAGCTTTCTTT.

The chain uses TRBV7-2 and TRBJ2-5; TRBD2 matches 13 bases. CDR3 length: 17 amino acids. The V and J ends lost 5 bases and 5 bases, in that order; junction bases with no gene match: 11. Germline V lookup: CDR1 SGHTA, CDR2 FQGNSA. DNA for the CDR3: TGTGCCAGCAGCCCAAGACTAGCGGGGGGCCGGGGGGAGACCCAGTACTTC. Residues: CASSPRLAGGRGETQYF. The full variable domain, with the rest looked up from reference TRBV7-2 and TRBJ2-5, is GAGVSQSPSNKVTEKGKDVELRCDPISGHTALYWYRQSLGQGLEFLIYFQGNSAPDKSGLPSDRFSAERTGGSVSTLTIQRTQQEDSAVYLCASSPRLAGGRGETQYFGPGTRLLVL.

V is TRBV3-1 (or the pseudogene TRBV3-2) and J is TRBJ2-5; 7 bases line up with TRBD2. The CDR3 has 15 residues. CDR1 is LGHDT and CDR2 is YNNKEL in the germline V gene (reference sequence). V lost 4 bases to trimming and J lost 5 bases; unmatched junction nucleotides: 10. CDR3 sequence reads: CASSPRESAVETQYF. The CDR3 bases are TGTGCCAGCAGCCCGCGGGAGTCTGCAGTGGAGACCCAGTACTTC.

The chain carries TRBV7-3 and TRBJ2-1; D uncertain. The V end was cut by 4 bases, the J end by 10 bases, with 14 bases between. CDR1 is SGHTA and CDR2 is FQGTGA in the germline V gene. The CDR3 covers 13 residues. CDR3 sequence (DNA): TGTGCCAGCAGCTCCAACGAACTAATGGAGCAGTTCTTC. Protein product: CASSSNELMEQFF.

In this sample, this clone turned up a few times. This chain connects TRBV9 to TRBJ1-3; D not certain. Trimming cost V 3 bases and J 0 bases, with 10 bases left between them. The germline V gene encodes CDR1 SGDLS and CDR2 YYNGEE. The CDR3 runs to 15 residues. Here the CDR3 reads CASSADSFSGNTIYF. In DNA form, the CDR3 reads TGTGCCAGCAGCGCAGACTCTTTCTCTGGAAACACCATATATTTT.

This chain connects TRBV19 to TRBJ1-3, with a tentative D call TRBD1 (6 bases). The ends were cut back, 6 bases at V and 1 base at J, with 10 bases in the middle. There are 14 residues in the CDR3. The germline V gene has CDR1 LNHDA and CDR2 SQIVND (reference sequence). In DNA, the CDR3 is TGTGCCAGTAGCTCACAGGGTTCTGGAAACACCATATATTTT. Residues: CASSSQGSGNTIYF.

The rearrangement links TRBV7-9 to TRBJ1-2; TRBD1 aligns across 7 bases. The CDR3 totals 14 residues. Germline V gives CDR1 SEHNR, CDR2 FQNEAQ (reference sequence). V trimming: 8 bases; J trimming: 6 bases; junction bases outside the gene matches: 12. The CDR3 reads CASAGQGELDGYTF. As DNA, the CDR3 is TGTGCCAGCGCCGGGCAGGGGGAATTGGATGGCTACACCTTC.

The rearrangement uses TRBV9 and TRBJ2-7; 7 bases agree with TRBD1. Germline lookup yields CDR1 SGDLS and CDR2 YYNGEE. The V gene end was trimmed by 4 bases and the J gene end by 1 base; junction bases not matched to a gene: 8. The CDR3 runs 15 residues. CDR3 coding DNA: TGTGCCAGCAGCCTGGGAAGGGGGCGTTCCTACGAGCAGTACTTC. Translated: CASSLGRGRSYEQYF.